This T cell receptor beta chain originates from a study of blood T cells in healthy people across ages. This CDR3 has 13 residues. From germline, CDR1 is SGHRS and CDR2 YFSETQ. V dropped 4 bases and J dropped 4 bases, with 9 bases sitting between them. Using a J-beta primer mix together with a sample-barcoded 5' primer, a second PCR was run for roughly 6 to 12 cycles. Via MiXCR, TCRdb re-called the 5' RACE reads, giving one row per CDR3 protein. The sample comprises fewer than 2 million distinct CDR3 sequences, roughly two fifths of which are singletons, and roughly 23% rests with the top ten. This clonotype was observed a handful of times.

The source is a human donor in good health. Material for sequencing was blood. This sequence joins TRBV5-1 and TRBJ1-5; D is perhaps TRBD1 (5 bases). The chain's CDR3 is CASSVGLNQPQHF. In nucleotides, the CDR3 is TGCGCCAGCAGCGTGGGACTAAATCAGCCCCAGCATTTT.